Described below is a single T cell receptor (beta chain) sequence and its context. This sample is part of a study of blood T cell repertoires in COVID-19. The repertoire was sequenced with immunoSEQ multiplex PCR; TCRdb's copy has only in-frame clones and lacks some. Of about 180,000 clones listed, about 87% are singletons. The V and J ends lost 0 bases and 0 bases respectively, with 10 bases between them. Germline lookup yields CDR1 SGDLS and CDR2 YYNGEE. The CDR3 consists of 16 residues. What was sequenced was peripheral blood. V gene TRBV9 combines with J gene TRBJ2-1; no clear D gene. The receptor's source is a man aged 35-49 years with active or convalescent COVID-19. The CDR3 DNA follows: TGTGCCAGCAGCGTAGAAGGCGGTAGCTCCTACAATGAGCAGTTCTTC. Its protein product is CASSVEGGSSYNEQFF.